Following are 5 T cell receptor beta chains from one sample sequenced in a study of blood T cell repertoires in COVID-19. This table comes from immunoSEQ multiplex PCR, and its TCRdb copy is limited to in-frame clones, with some not included. This sample has 100,000 or so clones, with around 87% found just once. The sequencing input was peripheral blood. Receptors originate from a woman aged 50 to 60 with COVID-19, enrolled during active disease.

This chain links TRBV5-1 with TRBJ2-5; tentatively, D is TRBD1 (5 bases). Deletions cut 0 bases from V and 5 bases from J, with 14 bases between. Germline CDR1 and CDR2: SGHRS and YFSETQ. This CDR3 has 15 residues. This chain's CDR3 is CASSLEARARETQYF. The CDR3 coding sequence is TGCGCCAGCAGCTTGGAAGCCAGGGCGAGGGAGACCCAGTACTTC.

The chain combines TRBV21-1 with TRBJ1-1. TRBV21-1 is a pseudogene. This CDR3 is built from 14 residues. Here the CDR3 DNA reads TGTGCCAGCAGCGGTGGGGGGACGAACACTGAAGCTTTCTTT. Translation gives CASSGGGTNTEAFF.

The chain links TRBV29-1 to TRBJ2-7; 8 positions match TRBD1. The trim removed 3 bases at V and 9 bases at J, leaving 10 bases unmatched. The CDR3 is 13 residues long. From germline, CDR1 is SQVTM and CDR2 ANQGSEA. This CDR3 reads CSVDHFAGGTQYF. DNA of the CDR3: TGCAGCGTTGACCATTTTGCAGGGGGCACGCAGTACTTC.

The chain joins TRBV5-5 to TRBJ1-1; D gene unclear. Germline loops: CDR1 SGHKS, CDR2 YYEKEE (reference sequence). CDR3 length: 15 amino acids. Trimming cost V 6 bases and J 1 base, with 16 bases left between them. The CDR3 nucleotides read TGTGCCAGCACCTCGTTTACACGAGGGAACACTGAAGCTTTCTTT. Residues: CASTSFTRGNTEAFF. Looking up the rest from reference TRBV5-5 and TRBJ1-1 gives the full variable domain: DAGVTQSPTHLIKTRGQQVTLRCSPISGHKSVSWYQQVLGQGPQFIFQYYEKEERGRGNFPDRFSARQFPNYSSELNVNALLLGDSALYLCASTSFTRGNTEAFFGQGTRLTVV.

This chain uses TRBV7-6 with TRBJ1-1; no reliable D call. CDR3 length: 14 residues. Germline V lookup: CDR1 SGHVS, CDR2 FNYEAQ. V was clipped by 4 bases and J by 2 bases, with 11 bases between them. The DNA of the CDR3 is TGTGCCAGCAGCTCCGGAACTACAAACACTGAAGCTTTCTTT. Its protein product is CASSSGTTNTEAFF.